This TCR beta chain was profiled in a study of cytomegalovirus exposure and HLA in healthy donors listed by TCRdb under 2017. About the study as a whole: An earlier analysis of some 620 of the donors reported approximately 280 Gb of sequence data and roughly 120 million unique TCR beta sequences obtained from about 170 million T cells. Across some 400 genotyped donors of the cohort, an average of 235,054 unique TCR beta nucleotide sequences per donor were sequenced, and roughly a sixth of those sequences were non-productive. The number of donors typed differed by locus, with about 629-630 for A, B, C, DRB1 and DQB1, over 500 for DQA1, over 600 for DPA1, and 450 to 480 for DPB1. About 300 gigabases of sequencing data and 80 million or so unique TCR sequences were included in an early release covering about 600 HLA-typed donors. Five DR-DQ haplotypes were handled as single units for association and clustering, since linkage in the cohort was strong. The genetic ancestry cluster associated with self-reported Caucasian donors included about four fifths of the roughly 380 genotyped donors. In a later analysis, previously published TCR beta repertoires from several hundred donors were re-analyzed and high-resolution HLA genotyping was added so that TCR occurrence patterns could be studied. The study aimed to test whether signatures of past pathogen exposure could be identified by cataloging public T cell receptors. Donor age, sex, ethnicity and CMV serostatus were collected together with the repertoire data. The later analysis used no new phenotypic data to find candidate immune exposures, relying instead on TCR beta sequences and their occurrence across donors. To decide whether each TCR beta V gene segment behaved as functional or pseudogenic, an earlier analysis of approximately 620 of the donors relied on high-throughput TCR beta sequencing. A later genetic analysis used genome-wide SNP genotypes for about 55% of the 666 donors, treating that subset as a discovery cohort. A separate validation cohort of roughly 120 different subjects was used in addition to the roughly 670-subject first cohort. To predict cytomegalovirus infection status, the study combined high-throughput TCR immunosequencing, statistical association of individual TCRs with disease status, and machine learning. The T cell repertoires of under 750 subjects were profiled by immunosequencing and related to cytomegalovirus serostatus. Both class I and class II loci were covered by HLA typing, at four-digit resolution. All discovery cohort repertoires had been generated using a single sequencing platform.

In total, just over 650 healthy bone marrow donors made up the cohort. At the time of sampling, every cohort member was nominally healthy, though immune exposures that went unrecorded were likely present. The donor tested CMV seropositive and was one of the 289 seropositive cohort members. A peripheral blood sample was collected from each donor, and TCR beta sequencing was performed on peripheral blood mononuclear cells. Genomic DNA was extracted from the blood cell samples with the Qiagen DNeasy Blood Extraction Kit. Regarding this clone: Its binding antigen is unknown. The DNA is left out, because the CDR3 cannot be placed on it with certainty; the CDR3 is given as TCRdb lists it.

CDR1 and CDR2, per the germline V gene, are MDHEN and SYDVKM. The CDR3 spans 12 residues, from the cysteine through the phenylalanine. Study-level results and caveats: The authors suggested that the approach could potentially be generalized to other disease states and immunological phenotypes. Most TCR sequences were observed very rarely across donors, whereas some public TCRs were present in many individuals. In a later analysis, HLA-associated TCR beta chains showed more clonal expansion and lower generation probabilities than non-associated chains that were equally common. According to a later genetic analysis, donors in an Asian-associated ancestry cluster had fewer N-insertions in productive TCRs than the approximately 650-donor mean. The study listed approximately 150 TCR beta chains as associated with cytomegalovirus. Over 15 rarely observed V segments, including chromosome 9 orphons, were excluded from the earlier analysis of some 590 of the donors because counts were too low. A later analysis found that most CMV-associated TCR beta chains appeared HLA-restricted, with HLA associations seemingly driven largely by CMV exposure. When HLA alleles, especially DR and DQ, strongly co-occurred, TCR associations were difficult to assign to individual alleles. According to a later analysis, parvovirus B19, influenza, CMV and Epstein-Barr virus appeared linked to several top co-occurrence clusters. A later analysis found that TCR association rates varied across HLA loci, with DRB1 alleles showing the most associated TCRs and HLA-C alleles the fewest. Correlated functional status among segregating V segments might be attributable to linkage disequilibrium, but an unknown experimental factor could not be ruled out. At a false discovery rate of 0.05, a later analysis linked 16,951 TCR beta sequences to specific HLA alleles. The only immune exposure information available for the cohort was CMV serostatus. In this cohort, only TCR beta chains were sequenced, and detectable features were limited by the absence of alpha or paired-chain data. In vitro tests confirmed that a few of the cytomegalovirus-associated TCR beta chains recognize cytomegalovirus antigens. In an earlier analysis of 587 of the donors, most TCR beta V segments appeared in productive rearrangements about 90% or about 30% of the time, broadly matching IMGT annotations. Some IMGT-functional V segments, including TRBV6-2 and TRBV6-3, could not be told apart with the 87-base-pair reads, so those segments were excluded. An association between a missense DCLRE1C variant and V-gene and J-gene trimming of TCR beta chains was found in a later genetic analysis and replicated in an independent cohort. A cluster of highly shared sequence variants was judged likely to represent a technical artifact of the sequencing pipeline. HLA typing was unavailable for some donors at each locus, so association tests used only the typed subset. Roughly uniform sequencing depth across donors was assumed in presence/absence analyses, although this assumption may not hold. In both the original and validation cohorts, the classifier was reported to diagnose cytomegalovirus status with high specificity and sensitivity. A further reported finding was that TCR beta sequences accurately predicted the HLA-A and HLA-B alleles for most subjects in the first cohort.

The method behind the library was the immunoSEQ multiplex PCR assay. For the multiplex PCR, a mixture combining 60 forward primers for TCR Vbeta segments and 13 reverse primers for TCR Jbeta segments was used. A multiplex PCR assay on genomic DNA amplified the CDR3 region of rearranged TCR beta genes. On the Illumina HiSeq System, the amplified TCR beta libraries were sequenced as 87-base-pair reads. The original pipeline was this. A later analysis tallied about 77 million unique TCR beta chains across the 700 or so repertoires, and around 12 million of those chains were shared by two or more donors. To remove PCR and sequencing errors, raw reads were error-corrected and collapsed into unique sequences using a nearest-neighbor algorithm that merged closely related sequences. V, D and J gene segments were assigned by aligning CDR3 sequences to IMGT reference sequences. Each retained sequence needed at least a six-nucleotide match to both a V gene segment and a J gene segment. A rearrangement counted as productive if the CDR3 had no stop codons and remained in frame with V and J, and every other rearrangement counted as non-productive. CDR3 was defined by IMGT convention, running from the second conserved V-encoded cysteine to the conserved J-encoded phenylalanine. In an earlier analysis of some 550 of the donors, sequences lacking an unambiguous match to a single V gene segment were excluded. An earlier analysis of several hundred of the donors classified V segments as functional when productive rearrangements were above 56.7% and as segregating when the standard deviation between donors was above 5%. A statistical classification framework was developed to diagnose cytomegalovirus status using the catalog of TCR beta chain sequences. In a later analysis, TCR nucleotide sequences were compared against IMGT/GENE-DB human TR gene sequences so that V and J genes could be assigned. In a later analysis, CDR3 sequences and most-parsimonious VDJ recombination scenarios were assigned using the TCRdist pipeline. A later analysis defined each TCR beta chain by its CDR3 amino acid sequence plus V-gene family, and excluded reads lacking a unique V-gene family. A later analysis removed roughly 590 highly shared, low-generation-probability nucleotide sequences to deal with suspected cross-contamination and a sequencing artifact. A later analysis calculated a clonal expansion index for each public chain from normalized within-repertoire ranks of inferred template counts. In a later analysis, generation probabilities were computed using a VDJ recombination model fitted to out-of-frame rearrangements, and the results were checked against IGoR. Hypergeometric tests were used in a later analysis to score TCR-TCR, TCR-HLA and TCR-CMV co-occurrence, with a repertoire-size bias correction applied to the TCR pairs. False discovery rates were estimated in a later analysis by permuting HLA or CMV assignments 20 times. In a later analysis, co-occurring TCRs were grouped with DBSCAN, and TCRdist sequence similarity was added when clustering was performed within HLA-allele-positive subsets. Repertoires with fewer than 30,000 or more than 120,000 public chains, plus five repertoires with anomalous nucleotide sharing, were excluded from co-occurrence clustering. The clones in this table, taken by TCRdb from immuneACCESS, are in-frame only. Not every clone is retained; where verified, under half of the shortfall comes from an unresolved V gene, and the cause of the rest is unknown. V and J calls plus clone size are reproduced from that table; the DNA served to infer D and trimming. In this sample the table shows 80,000 to 95,000 clones, roughly 79% of which occur a single time. Approximately 5.6% of the sample is in the top ten clones.

The clonotype was recovered from a man younger than 30 in good health and CMV-seropositive. The sequence links TRBV28 to TRBJ1-3. Material for sequencing was PBMCs. This receptor has the CDR3 CASSFLENTIYF.